This is a list of T cell receptor beta chains from one sample in a study of T cells after yellow fever vaccination. Using its own MiXCR run on the 5' RACE reads, TCRdb lists one record per CDR3 protein. The data hold over 250,000 distinct CDR3 sequences, with approximately 5.2% observed a single time. The input for sequencing was CD4+ T cells sorted from PBMCs, taken on the day of the yellow fever booster vaccination. The receptor source for this set is a man younger than 35 who received the YFV17D yellow fever vaccine. The CDR3 runs from the conserved cysteine through the conserved F or W. Fields, in order: V gene, J gene, clone size, D gene, CDR3 DNA, CDR3 protein. A D gene is named only where the DNA matches it firmly. Not all rows give a size; the values are once, few, many and, for expanded clones, a class.

v_call: TRBV4-1; j_call: TRBJ2-6; clone_size: .; d_call: .; cdr3_nt: TGCGCCAGCAGCCAAGAGGGAGTGTACGGGGCCAACGTCCTGACTTTC; cdr3_aa: CASSQEGVYGANVLTF
v_call: TRBV25-1; j_call: TRBJ1-2; clone_size: .; d_call: .; cdr3_nt: TGTGCCAGCAGTATCCGTAATGGCTACACCTTC; cdr3_aa: CASSIRNGYTF
v_call: TRBV18; j_call: TRBJ2-1; clone_size: many; d_call: TRBD1; cdr3_nt: TGTGCCAGCCAGTCCGGACAGGGTACAAATGAGCAGTTCTTC; cdr3_aa: CASQSGQGTNEQFF
v_call: TRBV4-2; j_call: TRBJ2-7; clone_size: many; d_call: TRBD2; cdr3_nt: TGTGCCAGCAGAGAACTAGCGGGGGGCGAGAGGGAGCAGTACTTC; cdr3_aa: CASRELAGGEREQYF
v_call: TRBV27; j_call: TRBJ1-1; clone_size: .; d_call: TRBD1; cdr3_nt: TGTGCCAGCAGTTGGGGGACAGGGGCGAACACTGAAGCTTTCTTT; cdr3_aa: CASSWGTGANTEAFF
v_call: TRBV20-1; j_call: TRBJ2-5; clone_size: few; d_call: TRBD2; cdr3_nt: TGCAGTGCTCGGGCGTTTAGCGGGGGGGCCGTAGAGGAGACCCAGTACTTC; cdr3_aa: CSARAFSGGAVEETQYF
v_call: TRBV1; j_call: TRBJ1-2; clone_size: many; d_call: .; cdr3_nt: TGCACCAGCAGAAACAGGACTCCGCACAACTATGGCTACACCTTC; cdr3_aa: CTSRNRTPHNYGYTF
v_call: TRBV24-1; j_call: TRBJ1-5; clone_size: .; d_call: TRBD1; cdr3_nt: TGTGCCACCAGTGACCCCCGACAGGGGCCGGGAGCTCATAGCAATCAGCCCCAGCATTTT; cdr3_aa: CATSDPRQGPGAHSNQPQHF
v_call: TRBV30; j_call: TRBJ1-1; clone_size: few; d_call: .; cdr3_nt: TGTGCCTGGAGTGCTACAGGGAGGGCTTTCTTT; cdr3_aa: CAWSATGRAFF
v_call: TRBV4-3; j_call: TRBJ1-5; clone_size: many; d_call: .; cdr3_nt: TGCGCCAGCAGCCAAGACAGGGGCAATCAGCCCCAGCATTTT; cdr3_aa: CASSQDRGNQPQHF
v_call: TRBV25-1; j_call: TRBJ1-5; clone_size: many; d_call: .; cdr3_nt: TGTGCCAGCAGTGGGAGCGGGAATCAGCCCCAGCATTTT; cdr3_aa: CASSGSGNQPQHF
v_call: TRBV18; j_call: TRBJ2-5; clone_size: many; d_call: .; cdr3_nt: TGTGCCAGCTCACCCCCTGGGATAAGGGGAGAGACCCAGTACTTC; cdr3_aa: CASSPPGIRGETQYF
v_call: TRBV12-3/TRBV12-4; j_call: TRBJ1-5; clone_size: few; d_call: .; cdr3_nt: TGTGCCAGCAGTACCCGGGACGGGTACAATCAGCCCCAGCATTTT; cdr3_aa: CASSTRDGYNQPQHF
v_call: TRBV4-2; j_call: TRBJ1-1; clone_size: few; d_call: .; cdr3_nt: TGTGCCAGCAGCCAAGAGGCTGAAGCTTTCTTT; cdr3_aa: CASSQEAEAFF
v_call: TRBV6-5; j_call: TRBJ1-1; clone_size: many; d_call: .; cdr3_nt: TGTGCCAGCAGTTACTATTCAGCAGGGATGACTGAAGCTTTCTTT; cdr3_aa: CASSYYSAGMTEAFF
v_call: TRBV5-6; j_call: TRBJ1-1; clone_size: many; d_call: TRBD1; cdr3_nt: TGTGCCAGCAGCCCCGACGGGGGCACAGGGGACACTGAAGCTTTCTTT; cdr3_aa: CASSPDGGTGDTEAFF
v_call: TRBV20-1; j_call: TRBJ2-5; clone_size: many; d_call: .; cdr3_nt: TGCAGTGCTAGAGGTGGGACCGACGAGACCCAGTACTTC; cdr3_aa: CSARGGTDETQYF
v_call: TRBV6-5; j_call: TRBJ1-1; clone_size: many; d_call: .; cdr3_nt: TGTGCCAGCAGTTACGGGGGGACGAACACTGAAGCTTTCTTT; cdr3_aa: CASSYGGTNTEAFF
v_call: TRBV3-1; j_call: TRBJ2-7; clone_size: few; d_call: .; cdr3_nt: TGTGCCAGCAGCCAATACCGGGGGCGGGGCTACGAGCAGTACTTC; cdr3_aa: CASSQYRGRGYEQYF
v_call: TRBV20-1; j_call: TRBJ2-3; clone_size: many; d_call: .; cdr3_nt: TGCAGTGCTAGAGATCACAGGGGCACAGATACGCAGTATTTT; cdr3_aa: CSARDHRGTDTQYF
v_call: TRBV28; j_call: TRBJ2-6; clone_size: many; d_call: TRBD1; cdr3_nt: TGTGCCAGCAGCCTTATGACAGGGCGATCTGGGGCCAACGTCCTGACTTTC; cdr3_aa: CASSLMTGRSGANVLTF
v_call: TRBV24-1; j_call: TRBJ2-2; clone_size: many; d_call: .; cdr3_nt: TGTGCCACCAGTGAGGCGGGGAACACCGGGGAGCTGTTTTTT; cdr3_aa: CATSEAGNTGELFF
v_call: TRBV5-1; j_call: TRBJ2-2; clone_size: .; d_call: TRBD1; cdr3_nt: TGCGCCAGCAGCTGGGACAGCCGGGAGCTGTTTTTT; cdr3_aa: CASSWDSRELFF
v_call: TRBV7-2; j_call: TRBJ2-2; clone_size: many; d_call: TRBD2; cdr3_nt: TGTGCCAGCAGCAGGGGGCCCCCCGGGACTAGCGGGGGTCGAGCCGGGGAGCTGTTTTTT; cdr3_aa: CASSRGPPGTSGGRAGELFF
v_call: TRBV5-1; j_call: TRBJ1-6; clone_size: few; d_call: TRBD1; cdr3_nt: TGCGCCAGCAGCACCGGACAGGCCAATTCACCCCTCCACTTT; cdr3_aa: CASSTGQANSPLHF
v_call: TRBV7-2; j_call: TRBJ2-5; clone_size: many; d_call: TRBD2; cdr3_nt: TGTGCCAGCAGCTTACCCAGCGGGGGGGCCAAGACCCAGTACTTC; cdr3_aa: CASSLPSGGAKTQYF
v_call: TRBV18; j_call: TRBJ2-1; clone_size: .; d_call: .; cdr3_nt: TGTGCCAGCTCACCACCGGCTACAGCTCTGGGGCAGTTCTTC; cdr3_aa: CASSPPATALGQFF
v_call: TRBV7-2; j_call: TRBJ1-1; clone_size: many; d_call: TRBD1; cdr3_nt: TGTGCCAGCAGCTTAATACAGGGGAGCACTGAAGCTTTCTTT; cdr3_aa: CASSLIQGSTEAFF
v_call: TRBV14; j_call: TRBJ2-5; clone_size: .; d_call: .; cdr3_nt: TGTGCCAGCAGCCAAGATCGGGGGACAGTTCTCCAAGAGACCCAGTACTTC; cdr3_aa: CASSQDRGTVLQETQYF
v_call: TRBV18; j_call: TRBJ2-6; clone_size: few; d_call: .; cdr3_nt: TGTGCCAGCTCACGGGCAGCTTCGGGGGCCAACGTCCTGACTTTC; cdr3_aa: CASSRAASGANVLTF
v_call: TRBV2; j_call: TRBJ1-5; clone_size: few; d_call: .; cdr3_nt: TGTGCCAGCAGTGATCCATCCTCGGGGGGCGATCAGCCCCAGCATTTT; cdr3_aa: CASSDPSSGGDQPQHF
v_call: TRBV20-1; j_call: TRBJ1-6; clone_size: .; d_call: .; cdr3_nt: TGCAGTGCTAGATACGGCGGTGATTCACCCCTCCACTTT; cdr3_aa: CSARYGGDSPLHF
v_call: TRBV4-3; j_call: TRBJ2-7; clone_size: .; d_call: TRBD1; cdr3_nt: TGCGCCAGCAGCCCCCGGGACAGGGGGACTTACGAGCAGTACTTC; cdr3_aa: CASSPRDRGTYEQYF
v_call: TRBV7-6; j_call: TRBJ2-2; clone_size: many; d_call: .; cdr3_nt: TGTGCCAGCAGCTTAGAGTCCCTCGGGGAGCTGTTTTTT; cdr3_aa: CASSLESLGELFF
v_call: TRBV7-9; j_call: TRBJ2-1; clone_size: many; d_call: TRBD1; cdr3_nt: TGTGCCAGCAGCTTACCCGGACAGGGGACGGGGAAGCAGTTCTTC; cdr3_aa: CASSLPGQGTGKQFF
v_call: TRBV6-2/TRBV6-3; j_call: TRBJ1-5; clone_size: few; d_call: .; cdr3_nt: TGTGCCAGCAGTCCGGCCGGGGACTGGGATTGGCATTTT; cdr3_aa: CASSPAGDWDWHF
v_call: TRBV6-6; j_call: TRBJ2-7; clone_size: many; d_call: TRBD2; cdr3_nt: TGTGCCAGCAACCGGGGGGGGGACTACGAGCAGTACTTC; cdr3_aa: CASNRGGDYEQYF
v_call: TRBV6-5; j_call: TRBJ1-2; clone_size: few; d_call: .; cdr3_nt: TGTGCCAGCAGTCAGGGGCTCCCGGCTCGTGGCTACACCTTC; cdr3_aa: CASSQGLPARGYTF
v_call: TRBV19; j_call: TRBJ2-2; clone_size: few; d_call: TRBD1; cdr3_nt: TGTGCCAGTAGAGAGGGGGCGGCTCCTCATACCGGGGAGCTGTTTTTT; cdr3_aa: CASREGAAPHTGELFF
v_call: TRBV7-9; j_call: TRBJ1-2; clone_size: few; d_call: TRBD1; cdr3_nt: TGTGCCAGCAGCTTAGCCGACAGGGGAAATGGCTACACCTTC; cdr3_aa: CASSLADRGNGYTF
v_call: TRBV20-1; j_call: TRBJ2-1; clone_size: few; d_call: .; cdr3_nt: TGCAGTGCTAGAGATATAAGGCAGGGCGGGTACAATGAGCAGTTCTTC; cdr3_aa: CSARDIRQGGYNEQFF
v_call: TRBV7-8; j_call: TRBJ2-1; clone_size: many; d_call: TRBD2; cdr3_nt: TGTGCCAGCAGCTTCACTAGCGGGGGGGCCTTTTATACCAATGAGCAGTTCTTC; cdr3_aa: CASSFTSGGAFYTNEQFF
v_call: TRBV5-4; j_call: TRBJ1-2; clone_size: few; d_call: .; cdr3_nt: TGTGCCACCCGCCGCCAGGGCAACTATGGCTACACCTTC; cdr3_aa: CATRRQGNYGYTF
v_call: TRBV20-1; j_call: TRBJ1-1; clone_size: .; d_call: TRBD1; cdr3_nt: TGCAGTGCTAGATTGACAGGGGGCATGAACACTGAAGCTTTCTTT; cdr3_aa: CSARLTGGMNTEAFF
v_call: TRBV10-3; j_call: TRBJ2-5; clone_size: few; d_call: .; cdr3_nt: TGTGCCATCAAGGGAGGGGGCGGTGAGACCCAGTACTTC; cdr3_aa: CAIKGGGGETQYF
v_call: TRBV9; j_call: TRBJ2-5; clone_size: .; d_call: .; cdr3_nt: TGTGCCAGCAGCCGAACAACTCAAGAGACCCAGTACTTC; cdr3_aa: CASSRTTQETQYF
v_call: TRBV4-3; j_call: TRBJ2-1; clone_size: few; d_call: TRBD2; cdr3_nt: TGCGCCAGCAGCCAAGGCCCCGAGGCGGGGGGGTACAATGAGCAGTTCTTC; cdr3_aa: CASSQGPEAGGYNEQFF
v_call: TRBV10-3; j_call: TRBJ2-2; clone_size: .; d_call: TRBD1; cdr3_nt: TGTGCCATCAGAAGAGAAGGGACAGGGGGTCCCGGGGAGCTGTTTTTT; cdr3_aa: CAIRREGTGGPGELFF
v_call: TRBV19; j_call: TRBJ2-2; clone_size: .; d_call: .; cdr3_nt: TGTGCCAGTAGTATTGGGGCAGAGAACACCGGGGAGCTGTTTTTT; cdr3_aa: CASSIGAENTGELFF
v_call: TRBV5-1; j_call: TRBJ2-6; clone_size: .; d_call: .; cdr3_nt: TGCGCCAGCAGCTTGTTGTCTTATGGGGCCAACGTCCTGACTTTC; cdr3_aa: CASSLLSYGANVLTF
v_call: TRBV9; j_call: TRBJ2-3; clone_size: many; d_call: .; cdr3_nt: TGTGCCAGCAGCGTAGCTACGAGGGGGAAAAGCACAGATACGCAGTATTTT; cdr3_aa: CASSVATRGKSTDTQYF
v_call: TRBV4-3; j_call: TRBJ2-3; clone_size: few; d_call: TRBD2; cdr3_nt: TGCGCCAGCAGCCAAGCGACCCTAGCGGGAGGCACAGATACGCAGTATTTT; cdr3_aa: CASSQATLAGGTDTQYF
v_call: TRBV12-3/TRBV12-4; j_call: TRBJ2-7; clone_size: .; d_call: .; cdr3_nt: TGTGCCAGCAGGACGGACGTCCCCTACGAGCAGTACTTC; cdr3_aa: CASRTDVPYEQYF
v_call: TRBV3-1; j_call: TRBJ1-1; clone_size: few; d_call: .; cdr3_nt: TGTGCCAGCAGCCTGGGGTCAGGCACTGAAGCTTTCTTT; cdr3_aa: CASSLGSGTEAFF
v_call: TRBV7-2; j_call: TRBJ2-2; clone_size: many; d_call: .; cdr3_nt: TGTGCCAGCAGCTTACTGGGTCTTACGAACACCGGGGAGCTGTTTTTT; cdr3_aa: CASSLLGLTNTGELFF